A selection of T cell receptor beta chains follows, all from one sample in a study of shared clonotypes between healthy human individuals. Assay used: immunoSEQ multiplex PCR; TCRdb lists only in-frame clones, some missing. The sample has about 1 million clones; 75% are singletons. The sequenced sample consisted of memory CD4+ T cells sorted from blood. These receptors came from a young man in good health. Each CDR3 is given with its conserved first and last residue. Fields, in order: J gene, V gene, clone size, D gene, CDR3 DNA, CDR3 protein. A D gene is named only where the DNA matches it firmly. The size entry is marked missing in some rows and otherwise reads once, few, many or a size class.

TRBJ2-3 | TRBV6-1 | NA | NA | TGTGCCAGCAGTGAACTCGGTAGAGATACGCAGTATTTT | CASSELGRDTQYF
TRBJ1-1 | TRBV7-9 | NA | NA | TGTGCCAGCAACCGGGACCGTGAAGCTTTCTTT | CASNRDREAFF
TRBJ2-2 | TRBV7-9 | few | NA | TGTGCCAGCAGCTATGCAGCCTCGAACACCGGGGAGCTGTTTTTT | CASSYAASNTGELFF
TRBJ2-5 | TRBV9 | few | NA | TGTGCCAGCAGCGAGGGGAGGACCCCCCCACCAGGCCAAGAGACCCAGTACTTC | CASSEGRTPPPGQETQYF
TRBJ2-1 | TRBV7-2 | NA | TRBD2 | TGTGCCAGCAGCTTAGTTCCTAGCGGGACGCATATCTACAATGAGCAGTTCTTC | CASSLVPSGTHIYNEQFF
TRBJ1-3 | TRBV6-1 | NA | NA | TGTGCCAGCAACGGAAGAAACACCATATATTTT | CASNGRNTIYF
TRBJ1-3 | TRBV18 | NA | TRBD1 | TGTGCCAGCTCACGCAACACAGGGGAGAAGTCTGGAAACACCATATATTTT | CASSRNTGEKSGNTIYF
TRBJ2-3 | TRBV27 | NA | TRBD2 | TGTGCCAGCAGTACGACTAGCGGGCGCCGGCAGTATTTT | CASSTTSGRRQYF
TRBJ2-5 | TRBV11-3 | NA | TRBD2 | TGTGCCAGCAGCCCTGGGACTAGCGGGATGAGTGAGACCCAGTACTTC | CASSPGTSGMSETQYF
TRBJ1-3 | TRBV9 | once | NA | TGTGCCAGCAGCGCTAGCATCCCCGGGGAGGTCTCCATCTCTGGAAACACCATATATTTT | CASSASIPGEVSISGNTIYF
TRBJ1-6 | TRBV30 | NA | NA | TGTGCCTGGAGCGCGATGAGTTCACCCCTCCACTTT | CAWSAMSSPLHF
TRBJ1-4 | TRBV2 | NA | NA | TGTGCCAGCAGGCCCCAACGGAATGAAAAACTGTTTTTT | CASRPQRNEKLFF
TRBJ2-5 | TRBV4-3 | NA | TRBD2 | TGCGCCAGCAGCCAAAGGCTAGCGGGTTTCAGCAACGCAGAGACCCAGTACTTC | CASSQRLAGFSNAETQYF
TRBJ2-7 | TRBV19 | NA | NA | TGTGCCAGTAGTATGGGGGCCGACAGATCCTACGAGCAGTACTTC | CASSMGADRSYEQYF
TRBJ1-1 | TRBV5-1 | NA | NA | TGCGCCAGCACCCAAGGGGTACCCACTGAAGCTTTCTTT | CASTQGVPTEAFF
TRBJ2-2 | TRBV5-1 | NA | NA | TGCGCCAGCAGCTTGTCATGGGCGTCCACCGGGGAGCTGTTTTTT | CASSLSWASTGELFF
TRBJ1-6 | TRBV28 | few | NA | TGTGCCAGCACTACCGCCAGAGGGGGTCGTAATTCACCCCTCCACTTT | CASTTARGGRNSPLHF
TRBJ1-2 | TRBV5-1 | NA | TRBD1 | TGCGCCAGCAGCCAAAACAGGGGATCTACCTATGGCTACACCTTC | CASSQNRGSTYGYTF
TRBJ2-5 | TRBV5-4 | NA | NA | TGTGCCAGCAGCTCCTGGAATCAAGAGACCCAGTACTTC | CASSSWNQETQYF
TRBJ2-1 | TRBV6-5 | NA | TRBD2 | TGTGCCAGCAGTTACTCTCCAGCGGGAGGGCCTTGGGAGCAGTTCTTC | CASSYSPAGGPWEQFF
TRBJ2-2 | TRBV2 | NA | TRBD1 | TGTGCCAGCAGTAAAAACAGGGGGCTGACCGGGGAGCTGTTTTTT | CASSKNRGLTGELFF
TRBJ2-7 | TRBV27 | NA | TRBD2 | TGTGCCAGCAGCTTGGGGGGAGGGCGAGGCCCTTACGAGCAGTACTTC | CASSLGGGRGPYEQYF
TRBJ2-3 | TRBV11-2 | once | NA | TGTGCCAGCAGCTCCGGCAGGACACGAAGCACAGATACGCAGTATTTT | CASSSGRTRSTDTQYF
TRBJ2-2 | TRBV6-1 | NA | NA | TGTGCCGCCAGGGCAGCGAACACCGGGGAGCTGTTTTTT | CAARAANTGELFF
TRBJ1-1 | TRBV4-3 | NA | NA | TGCGCCAGCAGCCAAGGTTTGGTGAACACTGAAGCTTTCTTT | CASSQGLVNTEAFF
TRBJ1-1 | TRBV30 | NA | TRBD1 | TGTGCCTGGACTTACACAGGGGGGAACACTGAAGCTTTCTTT | CAWTYTGGNTEAFF
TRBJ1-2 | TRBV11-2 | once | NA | TGTGCCAGCAGTTACGACTGGGGCTATGGCTACACCTTC | CASSYDWGYGYTF
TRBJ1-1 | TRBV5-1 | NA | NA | TGCGCCAGCAGCTTGATCTCGGGCACTGAAGCTTTCTTT | CASSLISGTEAFF
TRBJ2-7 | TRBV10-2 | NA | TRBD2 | TGCGCCAGCCGAACCGAACTAGCGAGTTCCTACGAGCAGTACTTC | CASRTELASSYEQYF
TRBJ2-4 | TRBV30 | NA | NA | TGTGCCTGGAGTGGAGGAACGGCGGAGTTAGCCAAAAACATTCAGTACTTC | CAWSGGTAELAKNIQYF
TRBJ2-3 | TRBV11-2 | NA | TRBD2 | TGTGCCAGCAGGGTCGGGATAGCGGGGAAGCTAAGGTTGACAGATACGCAGTATTTT | CASRVGIAGKLRLTDTQYF
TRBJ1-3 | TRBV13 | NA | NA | TGTGCCAGCAGCCCCCTCCGCGGCAACACCATATATTTT | CASSPLRGNTIYF
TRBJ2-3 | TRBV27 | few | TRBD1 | TGTGCCAGCACGGACAGGGCCACAGATACGCAGTATTTT | CASTDRATDTQYF
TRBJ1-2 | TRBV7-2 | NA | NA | TGTGCCAGCAGCTTTGAGGGGCTGGGGGGCTACACCTTC | CASSFEGLGGYTF
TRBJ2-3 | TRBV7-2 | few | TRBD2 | TGTGCCAGCAGCTTAGGGGGACTATCGGCGCAGTATTTT | CASSLGGLSAQYF
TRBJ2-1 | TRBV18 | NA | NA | TGTGCCAGCTCACCACCCCCAGGAAACGGGAATGAGCAGTTCTTC | CASSPPPGNGNEQFF
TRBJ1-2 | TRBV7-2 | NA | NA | TGTGCCAGCAGCAAGAACAGGGATGGCTACACCTTC | CASSKNRDGYTF
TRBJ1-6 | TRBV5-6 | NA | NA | TGTGCCAGCAGCTTGGTCCAGATAAGCTCCTATAATTCACCCCTCCACTTT | CASSLVQISSYNSPLHF
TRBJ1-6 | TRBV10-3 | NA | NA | TGTGCCACCGAAGGAGGGACCCCGAATTCACCCCTCCACTTT | CATEGGTPNSPLHF
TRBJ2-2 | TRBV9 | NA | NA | TGTGCCAGCAGCGTAGGGATTGATAACACCGGGGAGCTGTTTTTT | CASSVGIDNTGELFF
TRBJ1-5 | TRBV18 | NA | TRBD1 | TGTGCCAGCTCACCGGACAGGGGTTCCAATCAGCCCCAGCATTTT | CASSPDRGSNQPQHF
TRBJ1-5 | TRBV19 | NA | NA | TGTGCCAGTAGTCAAAAGAGGGCCAATCAGCCCCAGCATTTT | CASSQKRANQPQHF
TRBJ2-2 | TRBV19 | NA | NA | TGTGCCAGTAGTATAGGATACGGGACACCGAACACCGGGGAGCTGTTTTTT | CASSIGYGTPNTGELFF
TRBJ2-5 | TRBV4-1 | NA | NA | TGCGCCAGCAGCCAAGAAGGCGGAAAGGATTCCCAGTACTTC | CASSQEGGKDSQYF
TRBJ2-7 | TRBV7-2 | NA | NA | TGTGCCAGCAGCTTAGGAGGGCAGGGGAACGAGCAGTACTTC | CASSLGGQGNEQYF
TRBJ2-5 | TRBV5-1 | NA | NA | TGCGCCAGCAGCTTGGGCTCACCACAAGAGACCCAGTACTTC | CASSLGSPQETQYF
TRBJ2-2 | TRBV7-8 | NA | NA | TGTGCCAGCAGCTTAAGGCCTCCTAGTCTGAACACCGGGGAGCTGTTTTTT | CASSLRPPSLNTGELFF
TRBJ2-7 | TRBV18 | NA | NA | TGTGCCAGCTCACCAGAGGGGTTCTACGAGCAGTACTTC | CASSPEGFYEQYF
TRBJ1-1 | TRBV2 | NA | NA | TGTGCCAGCACGGCGGGGCGAGGTTTGAACACTGAAGCTTTCTTT | CASTAGRGLNTEAFF
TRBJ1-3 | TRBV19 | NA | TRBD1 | TGTGCCACCACCCGGACAGGAGGAAACACCATATATTTT | CATTRTGGNTIYF
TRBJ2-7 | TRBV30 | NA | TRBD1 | TGTGCCTGGAGTGTAGTGGGACAGGGGGTCTTGAACTTC | CAWSVVGQGVLNF
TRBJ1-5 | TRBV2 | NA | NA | TGTGCCAGCAGTCAAAGCGGACAGAACCAGAATCAGCCCCAGCATTTT | CASSQSGQNQNQPQHF
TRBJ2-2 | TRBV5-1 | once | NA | TGCGCCAGCAGCACGTCAGGGCAGGGGGAGCTGTTTTTT | CASSTSGQGELFF
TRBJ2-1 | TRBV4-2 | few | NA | TGTGCCAGCAGCCAAGATAACAGTGAAAGCAATGAGCAGTTCTTC | CASSQDNSESNEQFF
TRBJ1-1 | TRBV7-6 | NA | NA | TGTGCCAGCAGCTTAGCTCAGGGTACGACTGAAGCTTTCTTT | CASSLAQGTTEAFF
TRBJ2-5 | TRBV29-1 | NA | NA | TGCAGCGTTGAAACGTACCAAGAGACCCAGTACTTC | CSVETYQETQYF
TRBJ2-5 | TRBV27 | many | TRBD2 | TGTGCCAGCAGGAAGAGCGGGAATCTTCAAGAGACCCAGTACTTC | CASRKSGNLQETQYF
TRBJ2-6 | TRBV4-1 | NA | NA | TGCGCCAGCAGCGAGGAGGTGGCAGGGTACTCTGGGGCCAACGTCCTGACTTTC | CASSEEVAGYSGANVLTF
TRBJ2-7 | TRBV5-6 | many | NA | TGTGCCAAACCAAGCAAGGAAGGGCGGGACAGCTCCTACGAGCAGTACTTC | CAKPSKEGRDSSYEQYF
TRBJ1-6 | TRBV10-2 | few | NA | TGCGCCAGCCTCCAGAGCTCCTATAATTCACCCCTCCACTTT | CASLQSSYNSPLHF